Below, 22 T cell receptor beta chains from the same sample are listed, as sequenced in a study of shared clonotypes between healthy human individuals. The naive CD8 population came from CD45RO-negative cells selected for CCR7, without terminally differentiated effector memory CD45RA+ cells. Method: immunoSEQ multiplex PCR; TCRdb's copy keeps in-frame clones and lacks some. The profile shows about 800,000 clones, about 96% of them singletons. What was sequenced was naive CD8+ T cells sorted from blood. The receptors were sampled from a man aged 30-40 years in good health.

The chain's CDR3 is CASSFLAEQETQYF. The DNA of the CDR3 is TGTGCCAGCAGTTTTCTGGCGGAACAAGAGACCCAGTACTTC. V and J are TRBV27 and TRBJ2-5; D uncertain. This CDR3 comprises 14 residues. The V end was cut by 3 bases, the J end by 2 bases, with 10 bases between. Germline V lookup: CDR1 MNHEY, CDR2 SMNVEV (reference sequence).

This clone has just one count. The chain has TRBV19 and TRBJ2-1, with D tentatively TRBD2 (6 bases). CDR3 length equals 15 residues. V was shortened by 4 bases and J by 6 bases, with 16 bases between the two germline ends. CDR1 and CDR2 (germline): LNHDA, SQIVND (reference sequence). CDR3 residues: CASSRTGGSTNEQFF. The CDR3 DNA sequence: TGTGCCAGTAGTAGGACTGGGGGGTCTACCAATGAGCAGTTCTTC. Using reference TRBV19 and TRBJ2-1 for the parts outside the CDR3, the full variable domain is DGGITQSPKYLFRKEGQNVTLSCEQNLNHDAMYWYRQDPGQGLRLIYYSQIVNDFQKGDIAEGYSVSREKKESFPLTVTSAQKNPTAFYLCASSRTGGSTNEQFFGPGTRLTVL.

This chain links TRBV7-9 with TRBJ1-1; TRBD1 is a possible D gene (5 bases). The V end was cut by 1 base, the J end by 1 base, with 10 bases between. CDR1 and CDR2 from the germline V gene are SEHNR and FQNEAQ (reference sequence). CDR3 length equals 15 residues. The CDR3 coding sequence is TGTGCCAGCAGCTTAGGTTGGGGGACGAACACTGAAGCTTTCTTT. Its translation: CASSLGWGTNTEAFF. Full variable domain (rest looked up from reference TRBV7-9 and TRBJ1-1): DTGVSQNPRHKITKRGQNVTFRCDPISEHNRLYWYRQTLGQGPEFLTYFQNEAQLEKSRLLSDRFSAERPKGSFSTLEIQRTEQGDSAMYLCASSLGWGTNTEAFFGQGTRLTVV.

This clone was detected only once. The rearrangement joins TRBV27 to TRBJ2-3; D remains unclear. The germline V and J ends were trimmed by 6 bases and 2 bases, with 6 bases remaining between them. CDR1 MNHEY and CDR2 SMNVEV come from the germline V gene (reference sequence). This CDR3 has 12 amino acids. The CDR3 reads CASSRPTDTQYF. CDR3 in DNA: TGTGCCAGCAGCCGCCCCACAGATACGCAGTATTTT.

This rearrangement joins TRBV25-1 to TRBJ2-7, with TRBD2 matching over 7 bases. The CDR3 extends over 16 amino acids. The germline V gene encodes CDR1 MGHDK and CDR2 SYGVNS. J lost 3 bases, V lost 3 bases, and 11 bases had no gene match. Written as DNA, the CDR3 is TGTGCCAGCAGTGACCCCCGTGGAAGCGGGGACTACGAGCAGTACTTC. Encoded protein: CASSDPRGSGDYEQYF.

V gene TRBV29-1 combines with J gene TRBJ2-2; TRBD2 might be the D (6 bases). The CDR3 sequence is 14 residues long. With 6 bases removed from V and 1 base from J, the gap between germline ends came to 12 bases. From germline, CDR1 is SQVTM and CDR2 ANQGSEA. The DNA for the CDR3 is TGCAGCGTCCTGACTAGTGAGAACACCGGGGAGCTGTTTTTT. Protein: CSVLTSENTGELFF.

The rearrangement uses TRBV7-9 and TRBJ1-1, with a weak D call TRBD1 (6 bases). Germline loops: CDR1 SEHNR, CDR2 FQNEAQ (reference sequence). Trimming took 4 bases from V and 3 from J, leaving 12 bases between them. The CDR3 consists of 14 residues. The CDR3 is CASSSWDNYTEAFF. Written as DNA, the CDR3 is TGTGCCAGCAGCTCCTGGGACAACTACACTGAAGCTTTCTTT.

V gene TRBV2 combines with J gene TRBJ2-7, with TRBD1 as a possible D gene (6 bases). The germline V gene has CDR1 SNHLY and CDR2 FYNNEI. This CDR3 is built from 13 residues. CDR3 nucleotides: TGTGCGGGGACAAATTGGGCCTCCTACGAGCAGTACTTC. Protein sequence: CAGTNWASYEQYF.

The chain employs TRBV28 and TRBJ2-7; 10 bases are shared with TRBD1. This CDR3 is built from 19 residues. V was clipped by 5 bases and J by 2 bases; unmatched bases: 18. Germline lookup yields CDR1 MDHEN and CDR2 SYDVKM. The CDR3 protein is CASSGRNSRDRGLPYEQYF. The CDR3 region has the DNA TGTGCCAGCAGTGGACGAAACTCGAGAGACAGGGGGCTTCCCTACGAGCAGTACTTC.

The chain joins TRBV27 to TRBJ2-7, with TRBD1 matching over 7 bases. V lost 4 bases and J lost 1; bases outside the gene matches: 13. The CDR3 spans 17 residues. Germline assignment: CDR1 MNHEY and CDR2 SMNVEV (reference sequence). The CDR3 here is CASSSTPGTAISYEQYF. DNA for the CDR3: TGTGCCAGCAGTTCAACCCCCGGGACAGCAATATCCTACGAGCAGTACTTC.

The rearrangement uses TRBV19 and TRBJ2-7; D remains unclear. CDR1 is LNHDA and CDR2 is SQIVND in the germline V gene (reference sequence). The V end was cut by 3 bases, the J end by 1 base, with 13 bases between. This CDR3 spans 15 amino acids. In DNA form, the CDR3 reads TGTGCCAGTAGTATGACTGGTAGCCTTTCCTACGAGCAGTACTTC. It yields the protein CASSMTGSLSYEQYF.

This chain links TRBV9 with TRBJ1-3, with 7 bases identical to TRBD1. The CDR3 contains 14 residues. Germline V lookup: CDR1 SGDLS, CDR2 YYNGEE. Trimming cost V 3 bases and J 5 bases; bases outside gene matches: 5. The chain's CDR3 is CASSAGTARNTIYF. The CDR3 region has the DNA TGTGCCAGCAGCGCGGGGACAGCAAGAAACACCATATATTTT.

This chain links TRBV29-1 with TRBJ2-7; 13 nucleotides match TRBD2. Germline trimming cut 6 bases from V and 2 bases from J; bases unmatched to any gene: 7. In germline, CDR1 is SQVTM, CDR2 ANQGSEA. The CDR3 covers 15 residues. CDR3 loop: CSVGRTSGSTYEQYF. CDR3 coding DNA: TGCAGCGTAGGGCGGACTAGCGGGAGTACCTACGAGCAGTACTTC.

The chain combines TRBV18 with TRBJ2-3; TRBD2 aligns across 7 bases. V gave up 1 base and J gave up 3 bases; unmatched junction bases: 4. Germline V gives CDR1 KGHSH, CDR2 LQKENI. The CDR3 totals 15 residues. The CDR3 region has the DNA TGTGCCAGCTCACCACTAGCGGGCTTTACAGATACGCAGTATTTT. The encoded protein is CASSPLAGFTDTQYF.

This clone was detected once. This chain connects TRBV25-1 to TRBJ2-7; D ambiguous. The CDR3 spans 11 residues. Germline V lookup: CDR1 MGHDK, CDR2 SYGVNS. V lost 6 bases, J lost 3 bases, and 6 bases lay in between. The CDR3 sequence: CASSRSYEQYF. DNA of the CDR3: TGTGCCAGCAGCAGGAGCTACGAGCAGTACTTC.

This chain connects TRBV4-3 to TRBJ2-7; tentatively, D is TRBD1 (6 bases). This CDR3 has 15 amino acids. Trimming stripped 0 bases from V and 3 bases from J, with 12 bases between. Germline loops: CDR1 LGHNA, CDR2 YSLEER. CDR3 DNA sequence: TGCGCCAGCAGCCAAGATATGGACAGATACTACGAGCAGTACTTC. Translating it yields CASSQDMDRYYEQYF.

The gene calls are TRBV25-1 and TRBJ2-5; D not certain. Germline lookup yields CDR1 MGHDK and CDR2 SYGVNS. V lost 6 bases to trimming and J lost 4 bases, with 6 bases between them. The CDR3 extends over 11 amino acids. As DNA, the CDR3 is TGTGCCAGCAGGGTGGCAGAGACCCAGTACTTC. Residues: CASRVAETQYF.

Only one count was recorded for this clone. The chain joins TRBV10-3 to TRBJ1-5, with D tentatively TRBD1 (6 bases). V was clipped by 10 bases and J by 2 bases, with 27 bases between them. The CDR3 sequence is 18 residues long. Germline-derived CDR1 and CDR2 are ENHRY and SYGVKD. The CDR3 sequence is CATKEDRSGAGGNQPQHF. The CDR3 bases are TGTGCCACGAAGGAAGACCGTTCGGGGGCCGGGGGCAATCAGCCCCAGCATTTT.

The CDR3 DNA follows: TGTGCCAGCAGCCTAATGGGGGAACGCCTATGGGGCACCGGGGAGCTGTTTTTT. Amino acid sequence: CASSLMGERLWGTGELFF. This chain links TRBV7-9 with TRBJ2-2; possibly TRBD1 or TRBD2 for D (5 bases each). The ends were cut back, 5 bases at V and 4 bases at J, with 23 bases in the middle. The V gene's germline CDR1 is SEHNR and CDR2 FQNEAQ (reference sequence). This CDR3 region has 18 residues.

The rearrangement uses TRBV11-3 and TRBJ2-7; tentatively, D is TRBD1 (6 bases). The germline CDR1 and CDR2 sequences are SGHNT and YENEEA. Trimming took off 5 bases at V and 0 bases at J, with 8 bases between the two ends. The CDR3 contains 13 residues. In DNA form, the CDR3 reads TGTGCCAGCAGCCCGGGACACTCCTACGAGCAGTACTTC. Encoded protein: CASSPGHSYEQYF.

About this clone itself: Germline and junction disagree at one end, which may indicate a read error. This sequence joins TRBV27 and TRBJ2-1; TRBD2 agrees at 7 bases. There are 14 residues in the CDR3. Germline V gene data show CDR1 as MNHEY and CDR2 as SMNVEV (reference sequence). The DNA of the CDR3 is TGTGCCAGCAGTTGGGGACTATCCTCCAATGAGCAGTTCTTC. It yields the protein CASSWGLSSNEQFF.

Only one count was recorded for this clone. The chain combines TRBV28 with TRBJ2-3, with 8 nucleotides matching TRBD2. With V trimmed by 3 bases and J by 5 bases, 7 bases remained unmatched. The CDR3 is 15 residues long. Germline V gene sequence: CDR1 MDHEN, CDR2 SYDVKM. The CDR3 nucleotides read TGTGCCAGCAGTTTCTCGCGGGAGGCCGGAGATACGCAGTATTTT. Residues: CASSFSREAGDTQYF.